A single sample gave rise to the 30 T cell receptor beta chains below, sequenced in a study of shared clonotypes between healthy human individuals. The data were produced by immunoSEQ multiplex PCR, yet TCRdb's version contains in-frame clones alone and is incomplete. The data show about 2.4 million clones, over 85% seen once. The sequencing input was naive CD4+ T cells sorted from blood. As to subset: CD45RA+ positively selected. Receptor source: a man aged 18 to 29 in good health.

The chain carries TRBV7-2 and TRBJ1-2; tentatively, D is TRBD1 (5 bases). The V end was cut by 2 bases, the J end by 3 bases, with 13 bases between. Looked up from germline, CDR1 is SGHTA and CDR2 is FQGNSA. CDR3 length: 15 amino acids. DNA for the CDR3: TGTGCCAGCAGCTTATCTACGGCGACAGACTATGGCTACACCTTC. Translation: CASSLSTATDYGYTF.

The chain is built from TRBV2 and TRBJ1-1; D is perhaps TRBD1 (5 bases). V lost 8 bases and J lost 5, with 21 bases in between. There are 15 residues in the CDR3. Germline CDR1 and CDR2: SNHLY and FYNNEI. The chain's CDR3 is CASLEGMGRGTEAFF. The CDR3 DNA follows: TGTGCCAGCCTTGAAGGGATGGGGCGCGGGACTGAAGCTTTCTTT.

On this clone itself: Different DNA sequences within this sample yield the same CDR3. The chain recombines TRBV10-3 with TRBJ1-2, with 8 positions matching TRBD1. This CDR3 contains 15 residues. V trimming: 2 bases; J trimming: 4 bases; junction bases outside the gene matches: 6. In germline, CDR1 is ENHRY, CDR2 SYGVKD. The CDR3, as DNA: TGTGCCATCAGTGAGAGGACAGGGAGTCCCTATGGCTACACCTTC. Translated, it gives CAISERTGSPYGYTF.

The chain has TRBV27 and TRBJ2-1; D remains ambiguous. Looked up from germline, CDR1 is MNHEY and CDR2 is SMNVEV (reference sequence). The CDR3 runs to 16 residues. V was clipped by 1 base and J by 10 bases, with 20 bases between them. In DNA, the CDR3 is TGTGCCAGCAGTTTATTAGGGTACGGCCGCCCTGAGGAGCAGTTCTTC. Residues: CASSLLGYGRPEEQFF.

The J gene is TRBJ2-1, the V gene TRBV6-1; no firm D call. Germline CDR1 and CDR2: MNHNS and SASEGT. This CDR3 is built from 12 residues. V shed 4 bases and J shed 12 bases, with 13 bases lying between them. The CDR3, as DNA: TGTGCCAGCAGTGTAGGGCTTGGTCCGCAGTTCTTC. This translates into CASSVGLGPQFF.

About this clone: This sample includes further DNA sequences coding for the same CDR3. The chain has TRBV5-1 and TRBJ2-2; 7 bases are a match to TRBD1. Germline CDR1 SGHRS, CDR2 YFSETQ. The CDR3 is 15 amino acids. V gave up 4 bases and J gave up 1 base; unmatched junction bases: 4. The CDR3 here is CASSVGQRNTGELFF. CDR3 nucleotide sequence: TGCGCCAGCAGCGTGGGACAGCGGAACACCGGGGAGCTGTTTTTT.

As regards this clone: The same CDR3 is also encoded by other DNA sequences in this sample. The chain has TRBV6-5 and TRBJ2-1, with D possibly TRBD1 on 5 matching bases. This CDR3 has 13 residues. CDR1 is MNHEY, CDR2 SVGAGI, per germline. The V end was cut by 2 bases, the J end by 3 bases, with 5 bases between. CDR3: CASSYDSYNEQFF. In nucleotides, the CDR3 is TGTGCCAGCAGTTACGACAGCTACAATGAGCAGTTCTTC.

V usage is TRBV7-6 and J usage is TRBJ1-3; D might be TRBD1 (6 bases). Per germline, CDR1 SGHVS and CDR2 FNYEAQ. V lost 8 bases and J 0 bases, leaving 11 bases between the germline ends. The CDR3 contains 14 residues. The DNA of the CDR3 is TGTGCCAGCCAGGGACAACTCTCTGGAAACACCATATATTTT. It translates to CASQGQLSGNTIYF. Full variable domain (outside the CDR3, taken from reference TRBV7-6 and TRBJ1-3): GAGVSQSPRYKVTKRGQDVALRCDPISGHVSLYWYRQALGQGPEFLTYFNYEAQQDKSGLPNDRFSAERPEGSISTLTIQRTEQRDSAMYRCASQGQLSGNTIYFGEGSWLTVV.

This chain connects TRBV6-5 to TRBJ1-1, with D tentatively TRBD1 (6 bases). V gave up 3 bases and J gave up 2 bases, with 10 bases separating them. This CDR3 is built from 14 residues. Germline-derived CDR1 and CDR2 are MNHEY and SVGAGI. The CDR3 DNA is TGTGCCAGCAGTTATACGACAGGCAACACTGAAGCTTTCTTT. As protein: CASSYTTGNTEAFF.

In this sample, this clone turned up once. This chain connects TRBV6-6 to TRBJ2-3; unclear D gene. The CDR3 is 16 residues long. Per germline, CDR1 MNHNY and CDR2 SVGAGI (reference sequence). V lost 6 bases and J 4 bases, leaving 20 bases between the germline ends. The CDR3 coding sequence is TGTGCCAGCAGCCCGCAAGGGATAGCCATGGCAGATACGCAGTATTTT. It translates to CASSPQGIAMADTQYF.

The rearrangement joins TRBV6-1 to TRBJ1-5; no definite D call. The CDR3 consists of 12 residues. Germline-derived CDR1 and CDR2 are MNHNS and SASEGT. V was clipped by 6 bases and J by 6 bases, with 9 bases between them. The CDR3 is CASRGSSQPQHF. The CDR3 region has the DNA TGTGCCAGCAGGGGGTCGTCTCAGCCCCAGCATTTT.

The chain couples TRBV4-1 to TRBJ2-2, with D perhaps TRBD2 (6 bases). Germline assignment: CDR1 MGHRA and CDR2 YSYEKL. Trimming took 1 base from V and 4 from J, leaving 16 bases between them. The CDR3 covers 17 residues. The CDR3 DNA sequence: TGCGCCAGCAGCCAAGCAAGGCTAGCGTTGGCCACCGGGGAGCTGTTTTTT. Translated, it gives CASSQARLALATGELFF.

The chain is built from TRBV19 and TRBJ2-2; D may be TRBD2 (6 bases). Germline V CDR1 and CDR2: LNHDA, SQIVND (reference sequence). The CDR3 consists of 14 residues. V lost 7 bases, J lost 1 base, and 10 bases lay in between. The chain's CDR3 is CASTLGLNTGELFF. The CDR3 DNA follows: TGTGCCAGTACACTGGGACTGAACACCGGGGAGCTGTTTTTT.

The rearrangement uses TRBV7-9 and TRBJ1-4; 10 bases are shared with TRBD1. The CDR3 covers 17 residues. Germline assignment: CDR1 SEHNR and CDR2 FQNEAQ (reference sequence). The junction had 9 bases not matched to a gene; V was cut back by 8 bases and J by 0 bases. The chain's CDR3 is CASSRGDRGATNEKLFF. In DNA, the CDR3 is TGTGCCAGCTCACGAGGGGACAGGGGCGCAACTAATGAAAAACTGTTTTTT.

This rearrangement joins TRBV2 to TRBJ2-7; TRBD1 matches at 9 bases. V gave up 6 bases and J gave up 2 bases; unmatched junction bases: 8. CDR3 length: 15 amino acids. Per the germline V gene, CDR1 is SNHLY and CDR2 is FYNNEI. In nucleotides, the CDR3 is TGTGCCAGCAGCAGCCCGGGACAGGGACCCTACGAGCAGTACTTC. It is translated as CASSSPGQGPYEQYF.

This clone has only one observation. V gene TRBV19 combines with J gene TRBJ2-2, with TRBD2 as a possible D gene (6 bases). The germline CDR1 and CDR2 sequences are LNHDA and SQIVND (reference sequence). The CDR3 runs to 14 residues. With 8 bases removed from V and 9 bases from J, the gap between germline ends came to 19 bases. CDR3 loop: CASHTREKNRELFF. CDR3 nucleotide sequence: TGTGCCAGTCATACACGGGAGAAAAATAGGGAGCTGTTTTTT.

The chain combines TRBV27 with TRBJ1-4, with D uncertain. Trimming cost V 2 bases and J 8 bases, with 12 bases left between them. There are 14 residues in the CDR3. Germline loops: CDR1 MNHEY, CDR2 SMNVEV (reference sequence). DNA of the CDR3: TGTGCCAGCAGTTTAGAAGGGATCGGGGAAAAACTGTTTTTT. Translated: CASSLEGIGEKLFF.

V gene TRBV6-6 combines with J gene TRBJ2-3; D ambiguous. The CDR3 covers 10 residues. Germline V gene lookup returns CDR1 MNHNY and CDR2 SVGAGI (reference sequence). Trimming pared 8 bases from V and 8 bases from J, leaving 8 bases between. The CDR3 DNA is TGTGCCAGCTCATCGGGTACGCAGTATTTT. Amino acid sequence: CASSSGTQYF.

V is TRBV7-9 and J is TRBJ2-2; 8 positions agree with TRBD1. Per germline, CDR1 SEHNR and CDR2 FQNEAQ (reference sequence). The CDR3 spans 15 residues. The V and J ends lost 5 bases and 4 bases, in that order; junction bases with no gene match: 6. The CDR3 DNA sequence: TGTGCCAGCAGCCCGGACAGGGAACCCACCGGGGAGCTGTTTTTT. Its translation is CASSPDREPTGELFF.

This rearrangement joins TRBV7-9 to TRBJ1-4; no definite D call. Per the germline V gene, CDR1 is SEHNR and CDR2 is FQNEAQ (reference sequence). The CDR3 covers 15 residues. Trimming pared 5 bases from V and 7 bases from J, leaving 17 bases between. The CDR3 DNA sequence: TGTGCCAGCAGCCCATACGGTGACACGGGTGAAAAACTGTTTTTT. Translated: CASSPYGDTGEKLFF. Full variable domain (remainder filled in from reference TRBV7-9 and TRBJ1-4): DTGVSQNPRHKITKRGQNVTFRCDPISEHNRLYWYRQTLGQGPEFLTYFQNEAQLEKSRLLSDRFSAERPKGSFSTLEIQRTEQGDSAMYLCASSPYGDTGEKLFFGSGTQLSVL.

The chain couples TRBV6-1 to TRBJ2-5; 7 bases line up with TRBD1. V was clipped by 6 bases and J by 5 bases; unmatched bases: 6. This CDR3 contains 13 residues. Germline loops: CDR1 MNHNS, CDR2 SASEGT. Written as DNA, the CDR3 is TGTGCCAGCAGCTCGACAGGGATGGAGACCCAGTACTTC. Encoded protein: CASSSTGMETQYF.

This chain uses TRBV28 with TRBJ1-4, with a possible D match to TRBD1 (5 bases). Germline CDR1 is MDHEN and CDR2 is SYDVKM. V was pared by 7 bases and J by 5 bases, with 14 bases between. The CDR3 extends over 14 amino acids. The CDR3 loop reads CASTPRGGNEKLFF. The DNA of the CDR3 is TGTGCCAGCACCCCCCGGGGGGGGAATGAAAAACTGTTTTTT.

The chain couples TRBV2 to TRBJ2-7; 14 nucleotides match TRBD2. The CDR3 is 13 amino acids. Looked up from germline, CDR1 is SNHLY and CDR2 is FYNNEI. The ends lost 6 bases at V and 7 bases at J; junction bases unmatched: 2. CDR3 protein: CASRGTSGGEQYF. Here the CDR3 DNA reads TGTGCCAGCAGGGGGACTAGCGGGGGTGAGCAGTACTTC.

This CDR3 reads CAWSVGQGFSGETQYF. In DNA, the CDR3 is TGTGCCTGGAGTGTAGGCCAGGGGTTTTCGGGAGAGACCCAGTACTTC. The chain uses TRBV30 and TRBJ2-5, with D tentatively TRBD1 (6 bases). CDR1 and CDR2 from the germline V gene are GTSNPN and SVGIG (reference sequence). This CDR3 region has 16 residues. With 0 bases removed from V and 4 bases from J, the gap between germline ends came to 18 bases.

In its sample, this clone was seen once. This chain links TRBV5-1 with TRBJ1-2, with D maybe TRBD1 (5 bases). V lost 4 bases and J lost 0, with 16 bases in between. This CDR3 contains 16 residues. Germline V gene lookup returns CDR1 SGHRS and CDR2 YFSETQ. CDR3 sequence reads: CASSAPPGTSNYGYTF. In DNA, the CDR3 is TGCGCCAGCAGCGCCCCGCCCGGGACCTCTAACTATGGCTACACCTTC.

Of note for this clone: Other nucleotide sequences in the sample specify the same CDR3. This chain links TRBV2 with TRBJ1-2; no clear D gene. Germline V gene data show CDR1 as SNHLY and CDR2 as FYNNEI. This CDR3 has 12 residues. The V end lost 11 bases, the J end lost 2 bases, and 12 bases lay between the germline ends. CDR3 sequence: CASTRENYGYTF. In DNA form, the CDR3 reads TGTGCCTCCACGCGGGAGAACTATGGCTACACCTTC.

V gene TRBV6-5 combines with J gene TRBJ1-2; D not resolved. Germline V lookup: CDR1 MNHEY, CDR2 SVGAGI. With 5 bases removed from V and 1 base from J, the gap between germline ends came to 8 bases. This CDR3 contains 13 residues. The CDR3 region is CASSNSHNYGYTF. The CDR3 DNA sequence: TGTGCCAGCAGTAACAGTCATAACTATGGCTACACCTTC.

This chain joins TRBV6-6 and TRBJ1-1; D is ambiguous. This CDR3 spans 16 amino acids. Germline CDR1 MNHNY, CDR2 SVGAGI (reference sequence). V dropped 4 bases and J dropped 3 bases, with 18 bases sitting between them. CDR3 bases: TGTGCCAGCAGTTCTGCCCGCTCGCCTAGGTACACTGAAGCTTTCTTT. It is translated as CASSSARSPRYTEAFF.

The chain links TRBV5-4 to TRBJ2-1; TRBD2 agrees at 10 bases. Germline CDR1 and CDR2: SGHNT and YYREEE (reference sequence). Trimming cost V 3 bases and J 3 bases; bases outside gene matches: 3. The CDR3 runs 15 residues. Here the CDR3 DNA reads TGTGCCAGCAGCTCCCGACTAGCGGGCTACAATGAGCAGTTCTTC. Its protein is CASSSRLAGYNEQFF.

The chain combines TRBV1 with TRBJ1-4. TRBV1 corresponds to a pseudogene. CDR3 length: 14 residues. CDR3 region: CTLPYPSMDEKLFF. CDR3 nucleotides: TGCACCCTCCCATATCCCAGTATGGACGAAAAACTGTTTTTT.